This note documents a single TCR beta chain sequence. The data derive from a study of STAT5B mutations in CD4+ large granular lymphocyte leukemia. CDR1 SGHAT and CDR2 FQNNGV come from the germline V gene. The CDR3 consists of 16 residues. Trimming at V came to 1 base and at J to 1 base, leaving 0 bases not matched to a gene. TCRdb keeps only in-frame clones here, not all; method: immunoSEQ multiplex PCR. Of roughly 40,000 clones detected, approximately 86% appear once; the ten largest clones hold around 2.6%. The chain couples TRBV11-2 to TRBJ2-7; TRBD2 matches 14 bases. Specimen: CD4+ T cells from blood buffy coats. The TCR comes from a human donor in good health. The chain's CDR3 is CASSLGTSGRSYEQYF. DNA of the CDR3: TGTGCCAGCAGCTTAGGGACTAGCGGGAGGTCCTACGAGCAGTACTTC.